One and the same sample provided the 20 T cell receptor beta chains below, sequenced in a study of T cells in localized non-small cell lung cancer. Method: immunoSEQ multiplex PCR; TCRdb's copy keeps in-frame clones and lacks some. The sample has around 20,000 clones, 91% seen once. Material: peripheral blood, obtained before any cancer treatment. These receptors all stem from a woman aged 35-75 years with stage I lung adenocarcinoma.

This chain joins TRBV27 and TRBJ2-7; 10 bases map to TRBD1. Unmatched junction bases numbered 7, after V lost 4 bases and J lost 4 bases. Germline lookup yields CDR1 MNHEY and CDR2 SMNVEV (reference sequence). The CDR3 has 15 amino acids. The CDR3 spells CASSSQTGGSYEQYF. CDR3 bases: TGTGCCAGCAGTTCCCAGACAGGGGGCTCTTACGAGCAGTACTTC.

The rearrangement uses TRBV10-3 and TRBJ2-7, with 14 bases that match TRBD2. Germline trimming cut 8 bases from V and 2 bases from J; bases unmatched to any gene: 8. The germline V gene has CDR1 ENHRY and CDR2 SYGVKD. The length of the CDR3 is 16 residues. CDR3 sequence reads: CAIAGTSGGIPYEQYF. As DNA, the CDR3 is TGTGCCATCGCCGGGACTAGCGGGGGTATACCCTACGAGCAGTACTTC.

This rearrangement joins TRBV2 to TRBJ2-1, with a tentative D call TRBD1 (5 bases). The V gene's germline CDR1 is SNHLY and CDR2 FYNNEI. V was trimmed by 7 bases and J by 4 bases, leaving 5 bases between them. The CDR3 contains 11 residues. The CDR3 sequence: CASTGYNEQFF. CDR3 DNA sequence: TGTGCCAGCACAGGGTACAATGAGCAGTTCTTC.

The J gene is TRBJ1-1, the V gene TRBV18, with 7 bases identical to TRBD1. V shed 6 bases and J 4 bases; nucleotides not matched to a gene: 8. The CDR3 totals 14 residues. CDR1 KGHSH and CDR2 LQKENI come from the germline V gene. This CDR3 reads CASSQDRERTEAFF. Written as DNA, the CDR3 is TGTGCCAGCTCCCAAGACAGGGAGCGCACTGAAGCTTTCTTT.

This clone showed up just once. The CDR3 spells CASSQDYHPYEQYF. DNA of the CDR3: TGCGCCAGCAGCCAGGACTACCATCCCTACGAGCAGTACTTC. The rearrangement links TRBV4-1 to TRBJ2-7; a weak D match, TRBD2 (6 bases). CDR1 MGHRA and CDR2 YSYEKL come from the germline V gene. This CDR3 has 14 residues. The ends were cut back, 3 bases at V and 2 bases at J, with 11 bases in the middle.

The J gene is TRBJ1-5, the V gene TRBV4-1; D possibly corresponds to TRBD1 (6 bases). The V end lost 8 bases, the J end lost 5 bases, and 16 bases lay between the germline ends. The CDR3 has 14 residues. Germline V gene lookup returns CDR1 MGHRA and CDR2 YSYEKL. The CDR3 spells CASSAGHLDQPQHF. For the CDR3, the DNA is TGCGCCAGCTCAGCGGGACACCTTGATCAGCCCCAGCATTTT.

The J gene is TRBJ1-1, the V gene TRBV5-1, with D tentatively TRBD1 (6 bases). This CDR3 comprises 16 residues. With 4 bases removed from V and 3 bases from J, the gap between germline ends came to 19 bases. Germline lookup yields CDR1 SGHRS and CDR2 YFSETQ. The CDR3 nucleotides are TGCGCCAGCAGCCTACAGGGTATGACTTTGGACACTGAAGCTTTCTTT. This sequence encodes CASSLQGMTLDTEAFF. The full variable domain, with the rest looked up from reference TRBV5-1 and TRBJ1-1, is KAGVTQTPRYLIKTRGQQVTLSCSPISGHRSVSWYQQTPGQGLQFLFEYFSETQRNKGNFPGRFSGRQFSNSRSEMNVSTLELGDSALYLCASSLQGMTLDTEAFFGQGTRLTVV.

The chain is built from TRBV7-2 and TRBJ2-5, with D perhaps TRBD1 or TRBD2 (6 bases each). The germline V gene encodes CDR1 SGHTA and CDR2 FQGNSA. This CDR3 region has 13 residues. Trimming shortened V by 8 bases and J by 5 bases, and 15 bases separated the two germline ends. This CDR3 is CASVRRGEETQYF. The CDR3 nucleotides are TGTGCCAGCGTACGGAGGGGGGAGGAGACCCAGTACTTC.

The chain recombines TRBV6-6 with TRBJ2-2; D unclear. CDR3 size: 13 residues. Looked up from germline, CDR1 is MNHNY and CDR2 is SVGAGI (reference sequence). V shed 6 bases and J shed 2 bases, with 7 bases lying between them. The DNA of the CDR3 is TGTGCCAGCAGGTATAGAAACACCGGGGAGCTGTTTTTT. Translated, it gives CASRYRNTGELFF.

There are a few counts of this clone. The chain couples TRBV19 to TRBJ1-4, with D perhaps matching TRBD1 (6 bases). The CDR3 spans 15 residues. CDR1 and CDR2 from the germline V gene are LNHDA and SQIVND (reference sequence). The V end lost 7 bases, the J end lost 3 bases, and 15 bases lay between the germline ends. The CDR3 reads CASTPVGAANEKLFF. For the CDR3, the DNA is TGTGCCAGTACCCCGGTGGGGGCGGCTAATGAAAAACTGTTTTTT.

The V and J genes are TRBV9 and TRBJ2-5; 7 nucleotides match TRBD2. The CDR3 is 14 amino acids. V was clipped by 4 bases and J by 2 bases; unmatched bases: 5. Germline loops: CDR1 SGDLS, CDR2 YYNGEE. CDR3 protein: CASSPGTIQETQYF. In DNA form, the CDR3 reads TGTGCCAGCAGCCCCGGGACTATACAAGAGACCCAGTACTTC.

V and J are TRBV28 and TRBJ1-2; D remains ambiguous. This CDR3 has 15 residues. The germline CDR1 and CDR2 sequences are MDHEN and SYDVKM. The germline V and J ends were trimmed by 2 bases and 4 bases, with 14 bases remaining between them. The CDR3 is CASSLAQPLTYGYTF. The DNA of the CDR3 is TGTGCCAGCAGTTTAGCACAGCCCCTAACCTATGGCTACACCTTC.

CDR3 nucleotide sequence: TGTGCCAGCAGCTCCGACTCCGGGCAGGGCTACACCTTC. Translating gives CASSSDSGQGYTF. This chain joins TRBV5-4 and TRBJ1-2, with D uncertain. The CDR3 is made up of 13 amino acids. Germline V gene lookup returns CDR1 SGHNT and CDR2 YYREEE (reference sequence). Trimming pared 3 bases from V and 8 bases from J, leaving 14 bases between.

This clone was recorded once. The genes are TRBV15 and TRBJ2-1; D possibly uses TRBD1 or TRBD2 (5 bases each). CDR3 length equals 16 residues. Germline CDR1 and CDR2: LNHNV and YYDKDF (reference sequence). Trimming removed 1 base at V and 0 bases at J, with 10 bases between. CDR3 nucleotide sequence: TGTGCCACCAGCAGAGGGAAGGGGAGCTCCTACAATGAGCAGTTCTTC. This sequence encodes CATSRGKGSSYNEQFF.

The V and J genes are TRBV5-4 and TRBJ2-5, with 8 bases aligning to TRBD1. Germline CDR1 SGHNT, CDR2 YYREEE (reference sequence). The J segment lost 5 bases and the V segment lost 4 bases, leaving 10 bases of the junction unmatched. The CDR3 consists of 15 residues. CDR3 in amino acids: CASSHQGAGGETQYF. CDR3 sequence (DNA): TGTGCCAGCAGCCATCAGGGGGCCGGAGGGGAGACCCAGTACTTC. Full variable domain (remainder filled in from reference TRBV5-4 and TRBJ2-5): ETGVTQSPTHLIKTRGQQVTLRCSSQSGHNTVSWYQQALGQGPQFIFQYYREEENGRGNFPPRFSGLQFPNYSSELNVNALELDDSALYLCASSHQGAGGETQYFGPGTRLLVL.

The chain links TRBV4-1 to TRBJ1-5, with no clear D. Germline-derived CDR1 and CDR2 are MGHRA and YSYEKL. The V end was cut by 0 bases, the J end by 7 bases, with 13 bases between. There are 15 residues in the CDR3. The CDR3 DNA follows: TGCGCCAGCAGCCAAGAAGTCCTGGGAAGGCAGCCCCAGCATTTT. Translating it yields CASSQEVLGRQPQHF.

As DNA, the CDR3 is TGCAGCGCCCGGGGACAGGACACCGGGGAGCTGTTTTTT. It yields the protein CSARGQDTGELFF. The rearrangement uses TRBV29-1 and TRBJ2-2, with 8 bases aligning to TRBD1. CDR3 size: 13 residues. Per the germline V gene, CDR1 is SQVTM and CDR2 is ANQGSEA. V gave up 7 bases and J gave up 3 bases; unmatched junction bases: 4.

The chain uses TRBV6-6 and TRBJ1-6, with no clear D. V dropped 7 bases and J dropped 6 bases, with 10 bases sitting between them. Per the germline V gene, CDR1 is MNHNY and CDR2 is SVGAGI (reference sequence). The CDR3 sequence is 13 residues long. The CDR3 DNA is TGTGCCAGCAACTTACACCCTAATTCACCCCTCCACTTT. Its protein product is CASNLHPNSPLHF.

V is TRBV2 and J is TRBJ1-1, with D possibly being TRBD1 (6 bases). With 5 bases removed from V and 6 bases from J, the gap between germline ends came to 16 bases. Germline V gives CDR1 SNHLY, CDR2 FYNNEI. The CDR3 extends over 14 amino acids. CDR3 in DNA: TGTGCCAGCAGTCCAATGAGGGGGACCCCTGAAGCTTTCTTT. Its translation is CASSPMRGTPEAFF.

The J gene is TRBJ1-4, the V gene TRBV27, with D tentatively TRBD1 (5 bases). CDR3 length equals 16 residues. Trimming stripped 8 bases from V and 6 bases from J, with 22 bases between. Germline values: CDR1 MNHEY, CDR2 SMNVEV (reference sequence). The DNA of the CDR3 is TGTGCCAGCGGGGACCTGGGTAACCTCCTGGATGAAAAACTGTTTTTT. Translating it yields CASGDLGNLLDEKLFF. The complete variable domain, with remaining parts taken from reference TRBV27 and TRBJ1-4, reads EAQVTQNPRYLITVTGKKLTVTCSQNMNHEYMSWYRQDPGLGLRQIYYSMNVEVTDKGDVPEGYKVSRKEKRNFPLILESPSPNQTSLYFCASGDLGNLLDEKLFFGSGTQLSVL.